This TCR beta chain was profiled in a study (dated by TCRdb to 2014 to 2015). Regarding the study in general: The study examined whether tumor-infiltrating Tregs in breast cancer are drawn from blood Tregs or arise in situ by conversion from other CD4+ T cell subsets.

This clonotype was recorded at least ten times. The antigen this receptor binds is unknown. No clone much larger than this one lies a single base away; base qualities are absent. The paper as a whole reports these results and caveats: Validation in the larger cohort was restricted to a single TCR beta V-J rearrangement rather than whole repertoires. Tumor-infiltrating Treg TCR alpha and beta sequences overlapped most with tumor naive CD4+ T cells, then with blood naive CD4+ T cells. Tumor memory CD4+ T cell TCR gene usage clustered with blood and lymph node memory CD4+ cells and lymph node naive CD4+ cells.

The V and J ends are trimmed by 4 bases and 7 bases, leaving 11 bases between them. Measured from the cysteine to the phenylalanine, the CDR3 is 13 residues long. The only DNA kept is the CDR3, 39 bases in frame from the first base. Taken from the germline V gene, the CDR1 and CDR2 loops are LGHNA and YSLEER. Full-length TCR variable regions were amplified by 5' RACE PCR with constant-region reverse primers, and semi-nested PCR with Nested Universal Primer A was subsequently performed. The ReliaPrep RNA Cell Miniprep System was used to extract total RNA, which was then reverse transcribed into 5'RACE-ready cDNA with the SMARTer RACE 5'/3' Kit. Multiplex adaptors were used to barcode full-length TCR alpha and beta libraries, and the barcoded libraries were sequenced on an Illumina MiSeq. The paper's data handling went like this. For each of nine subset-tissue groups, sequencing data from the five patients were combined, and the groups were compared by unsupervised clustering of TCR gene usage. The Morisita-Horn index, with shared sequences weighted by their contribution to each repertoire, was used to calculate repertoire similarity. TCRdb reran the public reads through fastp at Q25 and MiXCR, keeping productive beta chains. For every CDR3 protein sequence, its rows merge into one entry that carries the most common genes and DNA. The V and J calls were determined by TCRdb, not by the authors. Present in this sample are about 54,000 distinct CDR3 sequences, about a sixth of which were seen just once. The ten largest clones capture under 2.5% of the sample.

Naive CD4+ T cells were purified with the Miltenyi Naive CD4+ T Cell Isolation kit, with Tregs depleted using CD25 microbeads. Tregs, naive and memory CD4+ T cells from tumor, blood and ipsilateral draining lymph nodes of roughly 5 breast cancer patients underwent full-length TCR alpha and beta sequencing. Mononuclear cells from lymph nodes or over 45 ml of peripheral blood were isolated by Ficoll density gradient centrifugation. A purity exceeding 90% was confirmed by FACS for the sorted cell populations. The sequencing sample was made of naive CD4+ T cells sorted from blood. Sample cell subset or site, as interpreted from the label and publication: naive CD4+ T cells, CD4+CD45RA+CD25-. The origin of this receptor is a female donor with breast cancer. This receptor chain uses TRBV4-3 and TRBJ1-5; there is no confident call for the D gene. The nucleotides read TGCGCCAGCAGCCCAGATTATAACCAGCCCCAGCATTTT. It codes for CASSPDYNQPQHF.